This TCR beta chain was documented in a study of identical twins. General observations from the study: Memory repertoires showed no such pattern, whereas abundant cord blood beta clonotypes carried fewer insertions. Models predicted less out-of-frame TCR alpha sharing in monozygotic twins than was found.

The germline V gene has CDR1 ENHRY and CDR2 SYGVKD. This CDR3 has 13 amino acids. V shed 0 bases and J shed 2 bases, with 2 bases lying between them. For this clonotype: Its antigen is undetermined.

TCRdb re-analysed the 5' RACE reads in MiXCR, keeping a single row per CDR3 protein. The sample holds 750,000 to 950,000 distinct CDR3 sequences, around an eighth seen once. The data were also submitted as part of a second study, on yellow fever vaccine responses in identical twins.

The sample comprised PBMCs. The chain joins TRBV10-3 to TRBJ2-1; the D is unclear. The TCR sequence derives from a woman aged 18-29 years in good health. Here the CDR3 DNA reads TGTGCCATCAGTGAGTCTCCCTACAATGAGCAGTTCTTC. Its translation is CAISESPYNEQFF.